This TCR beta chain was identified in a study of T cells after yellow fever vaccination. Across the study: Low-cell-number fractions were prepared with SMART-Seq v4 Ultra Low Input. Study-wide results and limits: It was the secondary response that reached its peak faster, day 5 versus 15, but it was weaker. From the bulk population, abundant clonotypes could contaminate and appear within FACS-sorted repertoires. Post-booster repertoires again held most primary-vaccination clones (roughly 96% CD4, roughly 88% CD8).

As concerns this clonotype: As yet, its antigen is unknown.

The germline V gene encodes CDR1 GTSNPN and CDR2 SVGIG (reference sequence). The CDR3 runs to 16 residues. After removal of 4 bases from V and 5 bases from J, the junction contained 8 bases not matched to a gene. Using its own MiXCR run on the 5' RACE reads, TCRdb lists one record per CDR3 protein. Seen here are tens of thousands of distinct CDR3 sequences, almost 8% observed once, and the top ten hold 41%. The sequenced sample was CD8+ T cells sorted from PBMCs, obtained on the day of the yellow fever booster vaccination. This sequence originates from a man aged 25-45 years who received the YFV17D yellow fever vaccine. The chain has TRBV30 and TRBJ2-2; TRBD2 matches at 12 bases. The CDR3 region has the DNA TGTGCCTGGAATCTACTAGCGGGAGGTCCTACCGGGGAGCTGTTTTTT. Translated: CAWNLLAGGPTGELFF.